This T cell receptor (beta chain) was identified during a study of blood T cell repertoires in COVID-19. For the study at large: The study drew acute and convalescent COVID-19 samples from the United States, Italy and Spain. PBMCs, B-cell-depleted T cells, or T cells were the source of the cDNA or gDNA that made up the material.

V lost 0 bases and J lost 1; bases outside the gene matches: 6. Germline CDR1 SGHRS, CDR2 YFSETQ. The CDR3 has 16 amino acids. Per the study methods: Quantification of nucleated cells was approximated via reference gene primer amplification. Libraries were prepared by immunoSEQ multiplex PCR; TCRdb keeps only in-frame clonotypes and omits some of them. The D gene and trimming were derived from the DNA, and the V and J assignments and clone size from that table. This repertoire shows 160,000 or so clones, roughly 85% found once; its top ten account for approximately 0.99%. The TCR sequence derives from a man between 35 and 55 years old with acute or convalescent COVID-19. The chain recombines TRBV5-1 with TRBJ1-1; 7 bases line up with TRBD1. Sequencing input: peripheral blood. In DNA form, the CDR3 reads TGCGCCAGCAGCTTGGGCCCGAGGGGGCCGAACACTGAAGCTTTCTTT. It yields the protein CASSLGPRGPNTEAFF. The full variable domain, rest sourced from reference TRBV5-1 and TRBJ1-1, is KAGVTQTPRYLIKTRGQQVTLSCSPISGHRSVSWYQQTPGQGLQFLFEYFSETQRNKGNFPGRFSGRQFSNSRSEMNVSTLELGDSALYLCASSLGPRGPNTEAFFGQGTRLTVV.